This T cell receptor beta chain was captured by sequencing in a study of post-analysis software for immune sequencing data. Germline assignment: CDR1 SGHDT and CDR2 YYEEEE. The CDR3 covers 11 residues. Notes on the study in general: In patients, roughly 5 TRBV segments were more frequent than in controls, with TRBV5-6, TRBV5-1 and TRBV20-1 among them.

The TCR beta cDNA libraries carried unique molecular identifiers. MiXCR was run by TCRdb on the PCR reads, yielding one entry per CDR3 protein. The table has about half a million distinct CDR3 sequences, less than 45% seen once. There are a few counts of this clonotype. Its cognate antigen is unknown. The junction differs from germline at one of its ends, possibly a read error. The TCR originated in a girl aged 5-17 years with multiple sclerosis. V gene TRBV5-6 combines with J gene TRBJ2-7; D unclear. The sequenced material came from blood. DNA of the CDR3: TGTACCAGCAGCTTTATTCGCGAGCAGTACTTC. Encoded protein: CTSSFIREQYF.